This record looks at one T cell receptor (beta chain) sequence and its context. Its specificity is not known. Read coverage stops 3 residues before the CDR3 terminus; the germline J gene supplies the remainder. The data were taken from a study of T cells in women clearing cervical HPV infection. The repertoire was sequenced with immunoSEQ multiplex PCR; TCRdb's copy has only in-frame clones and lacks some. The table gives around 30,000 clones; the top ten clones make up approximately 22% of it. Study-wide points: T-cell numbers per sample were unknown and may explain richness differences.

Trimming pared 4 bases from V and 0 bases from J, leaving 18 bases between. The V gene's germline CDR1 is LGHNA and CDR2 YNFKEQ. The CDR3 is 18 residues long. The origin of this receptor is a woman aged 18 to 75 with a cervical HPV16 infection that either progressed to CIN3+ or cleared (not recorded which). Specimen: blood buffy coat. This sequence joins TRBV4-2 and TRBJ2-2; D possibly corresponds to TRBD1 (6 bases). The chain's CDR3 is CASSLPPPGESNTGELFF. The covered CDR3 bases are TGTGCCAGCAGCCTCCCGCCCCCAGGGGAATCGAACACCGGGGAG.